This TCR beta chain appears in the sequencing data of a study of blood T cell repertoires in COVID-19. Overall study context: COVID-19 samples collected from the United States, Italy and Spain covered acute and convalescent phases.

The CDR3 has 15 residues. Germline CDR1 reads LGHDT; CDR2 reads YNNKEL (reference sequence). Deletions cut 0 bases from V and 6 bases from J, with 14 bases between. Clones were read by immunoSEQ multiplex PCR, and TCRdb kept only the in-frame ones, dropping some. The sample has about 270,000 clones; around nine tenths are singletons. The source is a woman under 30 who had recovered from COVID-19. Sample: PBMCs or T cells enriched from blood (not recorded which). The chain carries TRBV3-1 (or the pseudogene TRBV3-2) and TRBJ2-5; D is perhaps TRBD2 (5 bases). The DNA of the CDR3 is TGTGCCAGCAGCCAAGAGGTCACAGCCGGGAAGACCCAGTACTTC. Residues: CASSQEVTAGKTQYF.